This record covers a single TCR beta chain. No antigen is known for it. Within the sample, other DNA sequences also encode this same CDR3. This entry is derived from a study of beta chain features in type 1 diabetes. Background on the study: Sorted cells from all samples, numbering some 99,000,000, were examined. General study findings and limits: The study found moderately but significantly shorter TCRB CDR3s in all four CD4+ subsets of Type 1 diabetes patients.

Sorting of CD4+ naive, central memory, regulatory and stem cell-like memory cells was performed via CD45RO/CCR7/CD25/CD127/CD95/CD27. What was sequenced were expressed TCRB transcripts, since all of the isolated RNA had been reverse transcribed. Sequencing of naive, central memory and regulatory T cell samples gave an average of about 3.57 million reads. Method: immunoSEQ multiplex PCR; TCRdb's copy keeps in-frame clones and lacks some. The sample lists about 700,000 clones; around 15% were seen once. Input material: naive CD4+ T cells from blood. This receptor was obtained from a man aged 18 to 30 with type 1 diabetes.

CDR3 in DNA: TGTGCCAGCAGCGATTCCTACGAGCAGTACTTC. Amino acid sequence: CASSDSYEQYF. The chain recombines TRBV6-5 with TRBJ2-7; no reliable D call. The V gene's germline CDR1 is MNHEY and CDR2 SVGAGI. The V and J ends lost 6 bases and 1 base respectively, with 4 bases between them. The CDR3 spans 11 residues.